The entry below gives a single TCR beta chain sequence along with its context. The antigen is not known. This sample is drawn from a study of cytomegalovirus exposure and HLA in healthy donors. Study as a whole: Early release data held 75 million to 90 million unique TCRs from HLA-typed donors. Notes on the study in general: Cytomegalovirus status was reportedly diagnosed by the classifier with high sensitivity and specificity. Sequencing had likely introduced a cluster of highly shared sequence variants as an artifact. A later analysis associated 15,000 to 20,000 TCR beta sequences with HLA alleles at a 0.05 false discovery rate.

The CDR3 spans 13 residues. Trimming left V 0 bases short and J 5 bases short, with 8 bases between. Germline lookup yields CDR1 SGHRS and CDR2 YFSETQ. The PCR had 60 Vbeta and 13 Jbeta primers. Only in-frame clones appear in the TCRdb table, and some are missing; sequencing was by immunoSEQ multiplex PCR. The table lists about 200,000 clones, more than 65% of them singletons. The TCR was taken from a girl aged 5-17 years in good health and CMV-seropositive. The chain carries TRBV5-1 and TRBJ1-2, with D possibly being TRBD1 (6 bases). Sample: PBMCs. DNA of the CDR3: TGCGCCAGCAGCTTGGGACAGGATTATGGCTACACCTTC. Translation gives CASSLGQDYGYTF.